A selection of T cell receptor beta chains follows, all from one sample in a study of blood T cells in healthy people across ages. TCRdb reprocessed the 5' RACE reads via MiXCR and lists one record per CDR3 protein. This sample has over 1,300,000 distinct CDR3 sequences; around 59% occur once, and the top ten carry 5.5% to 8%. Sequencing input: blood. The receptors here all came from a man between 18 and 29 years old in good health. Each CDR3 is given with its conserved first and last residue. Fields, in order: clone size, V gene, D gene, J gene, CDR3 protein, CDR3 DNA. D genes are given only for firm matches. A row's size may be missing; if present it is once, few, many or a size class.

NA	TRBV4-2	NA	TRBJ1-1	CASSQEEVNTEAFF	TGTGCCAGCAGCCAAGAGGAAGTGAACACTGAAGCTTTCTTT
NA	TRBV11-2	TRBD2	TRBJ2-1	CASSLLSGGFMNEQFF	TGTGCCAGCAGCTTACTTAGCGGGGGGTTTATGAATGAGCAGTTCTTC
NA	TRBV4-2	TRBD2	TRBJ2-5	CASSQEAGLESFGTQYF	TGTGCCAGCAGCCAAGAGGCCGGACTAGAGAGCTTCGGGACCCAGTACTTC
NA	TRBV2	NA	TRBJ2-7	CASSDSHFKYEQYF	TGTGCCAGCAGTGATTCCCATTTTAAATACGAGCAGTACTTC
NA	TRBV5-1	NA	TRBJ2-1	CARSLWSYNEQFF	TGCGCCCGCAGCTTGTGGTCCTACAATGAGCAGTTCTTC
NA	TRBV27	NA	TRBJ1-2	CASSLGPLGGIYGYTF	TGTGCCAGCAGTTTAGGACCCCTAGGGGGGATCTATGGCTACACCTTC
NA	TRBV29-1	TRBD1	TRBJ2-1	CSTGDRSDNEQFF	TGCAGCACGGGGGACAGGTCAGACAATGAGCAGTTCTTC
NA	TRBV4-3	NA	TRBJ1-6	CASSQAPDGNNSPLHF	TGCGCCAGCAGCCAAGCGCCTGACGGTAATAATTCACCCCTCCACTTT
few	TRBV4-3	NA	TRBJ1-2	CASSQVKAVGGYTF	TGCGCCAGCAGCCAGGTCAAGGCGGTCGGGGGCTACACCTTC
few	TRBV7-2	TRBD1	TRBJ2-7	CASSSGTGPSSYEQYF	TGTGCCAGCAGCTCTGGGACAGGTCCTAGCTCCTACGAGCAGTACTTC
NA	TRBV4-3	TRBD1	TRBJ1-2	CASSQAPATGVGGYTF	TGCGCCAGCAGCCAAGCCCCCGCGACAGGGGTGGGTGGCTACACCTTC
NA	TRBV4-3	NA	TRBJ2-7	CASSQDMTEFEQYF	TGCGCCAGCAGCCAAGATATGACTGAATTTGAGCAGTACTTC
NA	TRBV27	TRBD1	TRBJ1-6	CASSPPQGANSPLHF	TGTGCCAGCAGCCCCCCACAGGGGGCTAATTCACCCCTCCACTTT
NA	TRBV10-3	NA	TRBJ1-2	CAISIQGPGGYTF	TGTGCCATCAGTATTCAGGGGCCGGGGGGCTACACCTTC
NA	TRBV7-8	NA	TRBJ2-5	CASSLWLAWGTQYF	TGTGCCAGCAGCTTATGGCTAGCTTGGGGGACCCAGTACTTC
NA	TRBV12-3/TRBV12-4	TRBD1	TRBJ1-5	CASSFGTGPQHF	TGTGCCAGCAGTTTCGGGACAGGCCCCCAGCATTTT
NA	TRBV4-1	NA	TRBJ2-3	CASSQDSSSTQYF	TGCGCCAGCAGCCAAGATTCCTCAAGTACGCAGTATTTT
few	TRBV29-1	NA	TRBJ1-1	CSAGTRANTEAFF	TGCAGCGCCGGAACCCGCGCTAACACTGAAGCTTTCTTT
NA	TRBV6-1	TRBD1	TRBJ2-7	CASSDWDSNEQYF	TGTGCCAGCAGTGATTGGGACAGTAACGAGCAGTACTTC
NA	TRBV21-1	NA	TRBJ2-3	CASRTQGTDTQYF	TGTGCCAGCAGGACACAGGGGACAGATACGCAGTATTTT
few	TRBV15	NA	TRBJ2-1	CATSGSTGYRFF	TGTGCCACCAGCGGATCAACAGGGTATCGGTTCTTC
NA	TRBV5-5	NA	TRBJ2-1	CASSPKGISYNEQFF	TGTGCCAGCAGCCCGAAGGGGATCTCCTACAATGAGCAGTTCTTC
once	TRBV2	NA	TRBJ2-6	CARGSTSGANVLTF	TGTGCCAGGGGGTCTACCTCTGGGGCCAACGTCCTGACTTTC
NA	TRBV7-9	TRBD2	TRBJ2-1	CASSPGRSGREYNEQFF	TGTGCCAGCAGCCCAGGGAGGAGCGGGAGGGAGTACAATGAGCAGTTCTTC
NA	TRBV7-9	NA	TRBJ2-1	CASSPRTAYNEQFF	TGTGCCAGCAGCCCCCGGACAGCCTACAATGAGCAGTTCTTC
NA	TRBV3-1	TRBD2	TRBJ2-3	CASSQGLAGDGSTDTQYF	TGTGCCAGCAGCCAAGGACTAGCGGGAGATGGGAGCACAGATACGCAGTATTTT
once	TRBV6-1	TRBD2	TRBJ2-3	CADRTSGGWDTQYF	TGTGCCGACAGGACTAGCGGGGGGTGGGATACGCAGTATTTT
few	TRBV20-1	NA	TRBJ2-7	CSARRGNEQYF	TGCAGTGCTAGAAGGGGTAACGAGCAGTACTTC
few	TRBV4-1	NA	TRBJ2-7	CASSLARGAYEQYF	TGTGCCAGCAGCTTAGCACGTGGCGCCTACGAGCAGTACTTC
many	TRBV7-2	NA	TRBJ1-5	CASSYGDYNRPQHF	TGTGCCAGCAGCTATGGGGACTACAATCGACCCCAGCATTTT
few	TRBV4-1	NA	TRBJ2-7	CASSQDSPTDSFYEQYF	TGCGCCAGCAGCCAAGATAGTCCCACAGATTCCTTCTACGAGCAGTACTTC
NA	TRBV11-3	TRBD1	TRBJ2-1	CASSPLGQGRDEQFF	TGTGCCAGCAGCCCCCTCGGACAGGGACGCGATGAGCAGTTCTTC
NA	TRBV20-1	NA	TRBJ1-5	CSASGGKPQHF	TGCAGTGCTAGCGGGGGGAAGCCCCAGCATTTT
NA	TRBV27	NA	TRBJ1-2	CASSVQVGGSGYTF	TGTGCCAGCAGTGTTCAGGTGGGGGGCAGTGGCTACACCTTC
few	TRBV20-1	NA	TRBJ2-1	CSARASARPYNEQFF	TGCAGTGCTAGGGCTAGCGCCAGGCCGTACAATGAGCAGTTCTTC
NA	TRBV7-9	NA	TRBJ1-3	CASSLNQGDSGNTIYF	TGTGCCAGCAGCTTAAACCAGGGAGACTCTGGAAACACCATATATTTT
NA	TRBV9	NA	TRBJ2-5	CASRRDEYQETQYF	TGTGCCAGCAGGAGGGACGAATACCAAGAGACCCAGTACTTC
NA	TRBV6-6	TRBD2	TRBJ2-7	CASSYSPSGSYEQYF	TGTGCCAGCAGTTACTCTCCGAGCGGGAGTTACGAGCAGTACTTC
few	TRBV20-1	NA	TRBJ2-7	CSARDGGENEQYF	TGCAGTGCTAGAGATGGTGGGGAAAACGAGCAGTACTTC
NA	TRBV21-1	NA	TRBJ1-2	CASSKADGNSANYGYTF	TGTGCCAGCAGCAAAGCGGACGGAAATTCAGCTAACTATGGCTACACCTTC
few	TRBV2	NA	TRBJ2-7	CASTHAEPAVYEQYF	TGTGCCAGCACCCACGCGGAACCAGCGGTCTACGAGCAGTACTTC
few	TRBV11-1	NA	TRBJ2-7	CASSLDRRTYEQYF	TGTGCCAGCAGCTTAGACAGGAGAACCTACGAGCAGTACTTC
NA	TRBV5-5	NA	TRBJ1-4	CASSLEPIATNEKLFF	TGTGCCAGCAGCTTGGAACCGATCGCAACTAATGAAAAACTGTTTTTT
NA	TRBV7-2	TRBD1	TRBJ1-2	CASSFYAGTAVYGYTF	TGTGCCAGCAGCTTCTACGCCGGGACAGCTGTCTATGGCTACACCTTC
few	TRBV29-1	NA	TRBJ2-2	CSVETPGTGELFF	TGCAGCGTTGAAACCCCGGGGACCGGGGAGCTGTTTTTT
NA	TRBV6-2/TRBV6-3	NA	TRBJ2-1	CASSYGAISNEQFF	TGTGCCAGCAGTTACGGGGCTATCTCCAATGAGCAGTTCTTC
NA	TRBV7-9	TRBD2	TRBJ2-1	CASSLGVAGGNEQFF	TGTGCCAGCAGCTTAGGAGTAGCGGGGGGTAATGAGCAGTTCTTC
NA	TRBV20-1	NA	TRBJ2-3	CSARSGGVSTDTQYF	TGCAGTGCCCGGAGCGGCGGGGTCTCCACAGATACGCAGTATTTT
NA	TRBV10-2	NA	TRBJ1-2	CASSKTPDYGYTF	TGCGCCAGCAGCAAGACCCCGGACTATGGCTACACCTTC
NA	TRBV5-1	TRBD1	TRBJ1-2	CASSEGNRGSYTF	TGCGCCAGCAGCGAGGGGAACAGGGGTAGCTACACCTTC
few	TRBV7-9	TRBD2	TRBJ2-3	CASASGESTDTQYF	TGTGCCAGCGCTAGCGGGGAAAGCACAGATACGCAGTATTTT